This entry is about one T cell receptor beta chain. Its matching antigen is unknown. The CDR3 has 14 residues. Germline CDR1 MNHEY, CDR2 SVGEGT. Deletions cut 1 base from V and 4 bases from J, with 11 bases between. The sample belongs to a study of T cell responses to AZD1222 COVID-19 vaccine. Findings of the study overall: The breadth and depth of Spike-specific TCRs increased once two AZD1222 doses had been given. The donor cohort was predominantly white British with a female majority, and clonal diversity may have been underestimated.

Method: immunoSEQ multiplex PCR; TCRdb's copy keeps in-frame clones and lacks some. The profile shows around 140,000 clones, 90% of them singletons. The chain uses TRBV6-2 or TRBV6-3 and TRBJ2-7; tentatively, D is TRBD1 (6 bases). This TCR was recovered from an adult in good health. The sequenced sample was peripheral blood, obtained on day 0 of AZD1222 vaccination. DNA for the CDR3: TGTGCCAGCAGTTACTTTGGCAGGGGTTACGAGCAGTACTTC. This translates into CASSYFGRGYEQYF.